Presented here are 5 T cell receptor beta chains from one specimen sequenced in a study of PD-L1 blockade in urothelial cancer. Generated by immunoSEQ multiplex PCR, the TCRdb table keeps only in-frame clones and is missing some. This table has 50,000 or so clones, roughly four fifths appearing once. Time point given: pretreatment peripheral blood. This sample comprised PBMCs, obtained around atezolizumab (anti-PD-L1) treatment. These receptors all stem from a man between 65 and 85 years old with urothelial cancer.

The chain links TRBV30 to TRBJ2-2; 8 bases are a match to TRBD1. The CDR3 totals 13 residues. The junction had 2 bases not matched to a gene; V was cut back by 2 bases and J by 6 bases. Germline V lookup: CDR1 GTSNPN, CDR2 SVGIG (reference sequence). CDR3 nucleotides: TGTGCCTGGAGTTTACAGGGGGCCGGGGAGCTGTTTTTT. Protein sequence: CAWSLQGAGELFF.

The CDR3 loop is CASSIRLAGAGEQYF. The CDR3 nucleotides are TGTGCCAGTAGTATACGACTAGCGGGAGCCGGCGAGCAGTACTTC. The rearrangement uses TRBV19 and TRBJ2-7; TRBD2 matches 12 bases. CDR1 LNHDA and CDR2 SQIVND come from the germline V gene (reference sequence). V dropped 2 bases and J dropped 6; count of bases not matched to a gene: 5. The CDR3 is made up of 15 amino acids.

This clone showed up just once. CDR3 nucleotides: TGTGCCAGCAGTGAAGCCTGGCGGGTTCAAGAGACCCAGTACTTC. It codes for CASSEAWRVQETQYF. The rearrangement uses TRBV6-1 and TRBJ2-5; tentatively, D is TRBD2 (5 bases). CDR3 size: 15 residues. V lost 0 bases and J 2 bases, leaving 10 bases between the germline ends. CDR1 is MNHNS and CDR2 is SASEGT in the germline V gene.

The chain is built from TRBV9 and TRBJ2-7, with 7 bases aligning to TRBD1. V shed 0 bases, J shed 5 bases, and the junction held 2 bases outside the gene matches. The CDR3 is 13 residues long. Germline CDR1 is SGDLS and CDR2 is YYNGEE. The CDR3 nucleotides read TGTGCCAGCAGCGTAGGAGGGGGCAACGAGCAGTACTTC. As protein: CASSVGGGNEQYF.

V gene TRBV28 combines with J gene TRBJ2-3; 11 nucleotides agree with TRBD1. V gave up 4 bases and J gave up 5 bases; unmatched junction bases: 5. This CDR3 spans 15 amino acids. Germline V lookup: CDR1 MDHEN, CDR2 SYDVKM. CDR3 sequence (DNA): TGTGCCAGCAGTTCGGACAGGGGGCTGAAAGATACGCAGTATTTT. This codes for CASSSDRGLKDTQYF.